These 20 T cell receptor beta chains came from one sample sequenced in a study of blood T cells in healthy people across ages. With a J-beta primer mix and a sample-barcoded 5' primer, a second PCR ran roughly 6 to 12 cycles. TCRdb reprocessed the 5' RACE reads via MiXCR and lists one record per CDR3 protein. The sample includes about 1,800,000 distinct CDR3 sequences, about 30% of them seen just once. Sequencing was performed on blood. These receptors all stem from a woman aged 25 to 45 in good health.

This clonotype was seen a handful of times. The chain joins TRBV5-1 to TRBJ2-5; possibly TRBD2 for D (5 bases). Trimming took 0 bases from V and 5 from J, leaving 17 bases between them. The CDR3 totals 16 residues. Germline V CDR1 and CDR2: SGHRS, YFSETQ. CDR3 in amino acids: CASSLEAGPTGETQYF. DNA for the CDR3: TGCGCCAGCAGCTTGGAGGCTGGTCCCACGGGGGAGACCCAGTACTTC.

The V gene is TRBV2, the J gene TRBJ1-6; no clear D. The CDR3 extends over 13 amino acids. Germline V gene sequence: CDR1 SNHLY, CDR2 FYNNEI. With 8 bases removed from V and 7 bases from J, the gap between germline ends came to 12 bases. The CDR3 coding sequence is TGTGCCAGCCAGAGCCAGATCAATTCACCCCTCCACTTT. This codes for CASQSQINSPLHF.

This clonotype was seen many times. V and J are TRBV6-2 or TRBV6-3 and TRBJ1-4, with TRBD1 as a possible D gene (6 bases). V was pared by 4 bases and J by 0 bases, with 12 bases between. The CDR3 length is 16 residues. In germline, CDR1 is MNHEY, CDR2 SVGEGT. DNA for the CDR3: TGTGCCAGCAGTTCCCGGACAGTCGCAACTAATGAAAAACTGTTTTTT. It yields the protein CASSSRTVATNEKLFF.

This chain links TRBV12-3 or TRBV12-4 with TRBJ1-1; 10 bases agree with TRBD1. J gave up 0 bases and V 4 bases, and 8 bases lay outside the gene matches. The CDR3 covers 17 residues. CDR3 loop: CASSSLVGTGVNTEAFF. The DNA for the CDR3 is TGTGCCAGCAGTTCGCTAGTGGGGACAGGGGTGAACACTGAAGCTTTCTTT.

Note on this clonotype: Sequence at one end of the junction differs from germline and may be a read error. The gene calls are TRBV6-2 or TRBV6-3 and TRBJ2-7; TRBD1 matches 10 bases. This CDR3 is 17 amino acids long. The germline gives CDR1 MNHEY, CDR2 SVGEGT. CDR3: CASSYSYYWDRGYERYF. The DNA for the CDR3 is TGTGCCAGCAGTTACTCCTACTACTGGGACAGGGGCTACGAGCGGTACTTC.

A note on this clonotype: A much more abundant neighbour one base away suggests this may be a read error. This chain links TRBV6-2 or TRBV6-3 with TRBJ2-3; tentative D call: TRBD1 (5 bases). Germline CDR1 MNHEY, CDR2 SVGEGT. V lost 7 bases, J lost 0 bases, and 11 bases lay in between. This CDR3 is 14 amino acids long. Here the CDR3 DNA reads TGTGCCAGCAACTCAGGGTTTAGCACAGATACGCAGTATTTT. It translates to CASNSGFSTDTQYF.

This clonotype was counted only a few times. This chain joins TRBV6-2 or TRBV6-3 and TRBJ2-7; a weak D match, TRBD2 (5 bases). Germline V lookup: CDR1 MNHEY, CDR2 SVGEGT. V shed 2 bases and J shed 4 bases, with 9 bases lying between them. The CDR3 totals 13 residues. CDR3 bases: TGTGCCAGCAGTTACCCGAGGAGGTACGAGCAGTACTTC. Encoded protein: CASSYPRRYEQYF.

This clonotype was detected ten times or more. The rearrangement joins TRBV12-3 or TRBV12-4 to TRBJ2-1, with 7 bases lining up with TRBD2. V dropped 7 bases and J dropped 3; count of bases not matched to a gene: 9. The CDR3 has 15 amino acids. CDR3 DNA sequence: TGTGCCAGCACCCGAGCGGGGAGAGACTACAATGAGCAGTTCTTC. Translated, it gives CASTRAGRDYNEQFF.

This clonotype was recorded only once. A junction boundary mismatches the germline segment, possibly from a read error. V usage is TRBV20-1 and J usage is TRBJ2-3; maybe TRBD1 (6 bases). The germline V gene encodes CDR1 DFQATT and CDR2 SNEGSKA (reference sequence). The CDR3 totals 12 residues. The CDR3 sequence is CSNTGNTDKQYF. CDR3 nucleotide sequence: TGCAGCAATACAGGGAATACAGATAAGCAGTATTTT.

This clonotype has a handful of counts. J is TRBJ2-7 and V is TRBV14; 7 bases fit TRBD2. This CDR3 is 16 amino acids long. CDR1 and CDR2 (germline): SGHDN, FVKESK. V was pared by 0 bases and J by 5 bases, with 10 bases of the junction left unmatched. The CDR3 coding sequence is TGTGCCAGCAGCCAAGAACGTGTGGCGGGAGCCGACGAGCAGTACTTC. Protein: CASSQERVAGADEQYF.

V is TRBV3-1 and J is TRBJ2-2, with a weak D call TRBD2 (5 bases). The CDR3 totals 14 residues. Looked up from germline, CDR1 is LGHDT and CDR2 is YNNKEL (reference sequence). Trimming left V 0 bases short and J 5 bases short, with 7 bases between. The CDR3 spells CASSQEEGTGELFF. The CDR3 DNA follows: TGTGCCAGCAGCCAAGAAGAGGGTACCGGGGAGCTGTTTTTT.

This clonotype was found a few times. One end of the junction does not line up with germline, which may come from a read error. V usage is TRBV5-1 and J usage is TRBJ2-2; D is perhaps TRBD2 (5 bases). CDR1 and CDR2 from the germline V gene are SGHRS and YFSETQ. The CDR3 has 16 residues. CDR3 in DNA: TGCGCCAGCAGCCAGGAACCTACAAGGAACACCGGGGAGCGGTTTTTT. It encodes CASSQEPTRNTGERFF.

The chain is built from TRBV7-6 and TRBJ1-4; no firm D call. This CDR3 comprises 15 residues. Trimming cost V 5 bases and J 0 bases, with 10 bases left between them. Looked up from germline, CDR1 is SGHVS and CDR2 is FNYEAQ. The CDR3: CASSDTTATNEKLFF. The CDR3 nucleotides are TGTGCCAGCAGCGATACGACGGCAACTAATGAAAAACTGTTTTTT.

The chain is built from TRBV29-1 and TRBJ1-4; D is ambiguous. Trimming cost V 7 bases and J 8 bases, with 20 bases left between them. Germline-derived CDR1 and CDR2 are SQVTM and ANQGSEA. CDR3 length: 14 amino acids. The CDR3 is CSAALIDLGEKLFF. CDR3 DNA sequence: TGCAGCGCCGCATTAATTGACCTGGGGGAAAAACTGTTTTTT.

Remarks on this clonotype: Germline and junction disagree at one end, which may indicate a read error. V is TRBV7-9 and J is TRBJ2-1, with 9 bases matching TRBD2. CDR1 and CDR2 from the germline V gene are SEHNR and FQNEAQ (reference sequence). The CDR3 loop spans 18 amino acids. CDR3 in amino acids: CASSLSFERGADYNGQFF. In nucleotides, the CDR3 is TGTGCCAGCAGCTTATCTTTTGAGCGGGGGGCGGATTACAATGGGCAGTTCTTC. Full variable domain (remainder filled in from reference TRBV7-9 and TRBJ2-1): DTGVSQNPRHKITKRGQNVTFRCDPISEHNRLYWYRQTLGQGPEFLTYFQNEAQLEKSRLLSDRFSAERPKGSFSTLEIQRTEQGDSAMYLCASSLSFERGADYNGQFFGPGTRLTVL.

J is TRBJ2-7 and V is TRBV27; D is undetermined. The CDR3 has 14 amino acids. Trimming shortened V by 9 bases and J by 0 bases, and 15 bases separated the two germline ends. Germline V gives CDR1 MNHEY, CDR2 SMNVEV (reference sequence). The CDR3 bases are TGTGCCAGTATGATCGGTACCAGCTCCTACGAGCAGTACTTC. Amino acid sequence: CASMIGTSSYEQYF.

This clonotype has more than one count but fewer than ten. The chain employs TRBV7-9 and TRBJ2-3; D is possibly TRBD1 (5 bases). V lost 4 bases and J 3 bases, leaving 14 bases between the germline ends. There are 15 residues in the CDR3. Germline-derived CDR1 and CDR2 are SEHNR and FQNEAQ (reference sequence). CDR3 coding DNA: TGTGCCAGCAGCTCTGGACAAGGCCAAACAGATACGCAGTATTTT. Translated, it gives CASSSGQGQTDTQYF.

This clonotype was detected only a few times. The rearrangement joins TRBV30 to TRBJ2-5, with D possibly called TRBD1 or TRBD2 (5 bases each). The CDR3 extends over 14 amino acids. V was clipped by 6 bases and J by 2 bases, with 16 bases between them. The germline V gene has CDR1 GTSNPN and CDR2 SVGIG (reference sequence). The chain's CDR3 is CACGRRGAQETQYF. The CDR3 DNA sequence: TGTGCCTGTGGGAGAAGAGGGGCACAAGAGACCCAGTACTTC.

This clonotype has a handful of counts. The J gene is TRBJ2-3, the V gene TRBV7-2; TRBD2 agrees at 9 bases. Germline V CDR1 and CDR2: SGHTA, FQGNSA. The CDR3 runs 16 residues. V trimming: 0 bases; J trimming: 5 bases; junction bases outside the gene matches: 6. CDR3 sequence reads: CASSLASGRVIDTQYF. The CDR3 coding sequence is TGTGCCAGCAGCTTAGCTAGCGGGAGAGTGATAGATACGCAGTATTTT.

This clonotype came up a few times. The V gene is TRBV3-1, the J gene TRBJ1-5; no definite D call. V gave up 1 base and J gave up 6 bases, with 13 bases separating them. The CDR3 loop spans 15 amino acids. Germline CDR1 reads LGHDT; CDR2 reads YNNKEL (reference sequence). The CDR3 protein is CASSQALNPGQPQHF. CDR3 sequence (DNA): TGTGCCAGCAGCCAAGCTCTGAATCCTGGTCAGCCCCAGCATTTT.